These 15 T cell receptor beta chains originate from one sample sequenced in a study of cytomegalovirus exposure and HLA in healthy donors. Primers: 60 Vbeta forward and 13 Jbeta reverse. Clones were sequenced by immunoSEQ multiplex PCR, and TCRdb holds only the in-frame ones, with some missing. The sample has about 160,000 clones, approximately 60% seen once. Sequences were obtained from PBMCs. The origin of the receptors is a woman aged 60-75 years in good health and CMV-seropositive.

The V and J genes are TRBV30 and TRBJ1-4; 8 positions agree with TRBD1. CDR1 is GTSNPN and CDR2 is SVGIG in the germline V gene (reference sequence). The CDR3 contains 14 residues. Trimming removed 0 bases from V and 6 bases from J; junction bases left unmatched: 3. CDR3 residues: CAWSVPGGDEKLFF. The DNA for the CDR3 is TGTGCCTGGAGTGTACCAGGGGGCGATGAAAAACTGTTTTTT.

This clone was found a few times. V usage is TRBV5-1 and J usage is TRBJ2-1; 8 bases align to TRBD2. Germline V gene lookup returns CDR1 SGHRS and CDR2 YFSETQ. V gave up 4 bases and J gave up 5 bases; unmatched junction bases: 5. CDR3 length: 14 residues. CDR3 residues: CASSISGVNNEQFF. As DNA, the CDR3 is TGCGCCAGCAGCATTAGCGGGGTTAACAATGAGCAGTTCTTC.

This chain links TRBV7-8 with TRBJ2-7, with a possible D match to TRBD2 (5 bases). In germline, CDR1 is SGHVS, CDR2 FQNEAQ. The V and J ends lost 5 bases and 4 bases respectively, with 15 bases between them. The CDR3 runs 14 residues. The CDR3 coding sequence is TGTGCCAGCAGCCCGTCCGCGGGTTTATACGAGCAGTACTTC. Protein product: CASSPSAGLYEQYF.

The chain has TRBV7-8 and TRBJ1-1; the D is unclear. V was cut by 1 base and J by 2 bases, with 5 bases left in between. This CDR3 contains 13 residues. CDR1 is SGHVS, CDR2 FQNEAQ, per germline. The CDR3 DNA reads TGTGCCAGCAGCTTAGTTCTAAACACTGAAGCTTTCTTT. Encoded protein: CASSLVLNTEAFF. Drawing the rest from reference TRBV7-8 and TRBJ1-1, the complete variable domain is GAGVSQSPRYKVAKRGQDVALRCDPISGHVSLFWYQQALGQGPEFLTYFQNEAQLDKSGLPSDRFFAERPEGSVSTLKIQRTQQEDSAVYLCASSLVLNTEAFFGQGTRLTVV.

The V call is TRBV30, the J call TRBJ2-7; TRBD1 is a possible D gene (6 bases). This CDR3 contains 14 residues. In germline, CDR1 is GTSNPN, CDR2 SVGIG (reference sequence). Deletions cut 2 bases from V and 2 bases from J, with 13 bases between. The CDR3 DNA follows: TGTGCCTGGAGTCTCCCGGACAGAGCCTACGAGCAGTACTTC. Protein sequence: CAWSLPDRAYEQYF.

This clone has a handful of counts. This chain links TRBV5-1 with TRBJ1-1; D remains ambiguous. Per the germline V gene, CDR1 is SGHRS and CDR2 is YFSETQ. This CDR3 is built from 13 residues. With 0 bases removed from V and 1 base from J, the gap between germline ends came to 4 bases. CDR3 loop: CASSLGRNTEAFF. CDR3 DNA: TGCGCCAGCAGCTTGGGTAGGAACACTGAAGCTTTCTTT. The whole variable domain, remainder taken from reference TRBV5-1 and TRBJ1-1, is KAGVTQTPRYLIKTRGQQVTLSCSPISGHRSVSWYQQTPGQGLQFLFEYFSETQRNKGNFPGRFSGRQFSNSRSEMNVSTLELGDSALYLCASSLGRNTEAFFGQGTRLTVV.

This clone came up a few times. V is TRBV5-1 and J is TRBJ2-7; 9 bases fit TRBD1. The germline V gene encodes CDR1 SGHRS and CDR2 YFSETQ. The CDR3 loop spans 14 amino acids. V dropped 4 bases and J dropped 2; count of bases not matched to a gene: 4. In DNA form, the CDR3 reads TGCGCCAGCAGCCCCGACAGGGGGGCCTACGAGCAGTACTTC. It encodes CASSPDRGAYEQYF.

V and J are TRBV5-1 and TRBJ1-2; D possibly corresponds to TRBD1 (6 bases). The germline CDR1 and CDR2 sequences are SGHRS and YFSETQ. The CDR3 contains 16 residues. Deletions cut 5 bases from V and 3 bases from J, with 20 bases between. CDR3 nucleotide sequence: TGCGCCAGCAGATCGACACCCTCAGGGGCGGACTATGGCTACACCTTC. Translation: CASRSTPSGADYGYTF.

The J gene is TRBJ2-5, the V gene TRBV27, with D possibly being TRBD1 (7 bases). The DNA matches TRBJ2-7 better at its end, which makes the J call doubtful. Looked up from germline, CDR1 is MNHEY and CDR2 is SMNVEV (reference sequence). The length of the CDR3 is 14 residues. The CDR3 nucleotides are TGTGCCAGCAGTTTAAGGGAGGACAGGTACGAGCAGTACTTC. It yields the protein CASSLREDRYEQYF.

The chain employs TRBV6-1 and TRBJ2-3; 8 nucleotides agree with TRBD2. The CDR3 is 17 residues long. Germline V gene lookup returns CDR1 MNHNS and CDR2 SASEGT. Unmatched junction bases numbered 8, after V lost 2 bases and J lost 1 base. CDR3 in amino acids: CASSERSGSARTDTQYF. As DNA, the CDR3 is TGTGCCAGCAGTGAACGGAGCGGGAGCGCTCGCACAGATACGCAGTATTTT.

This clone was found once. The rearrangement links TRBV7-3 to TRBJ2-7, with 10 bases lining up with TRBD2. V was pared by 6 bases and J by 1 base, with 6 bases of the junction left unmatched. Germline CDR1 SGHTA, CDR2 FQGTGA. CDR3 length: 15 amino acids. The CDR3 sequence: CASSPAGGESYEQYF. The CDR3 DNA reads TGTGCCAGCAGTCCAGCGGGAGGGGAATCCTACGAGCAGTACTTC. The full variable domain, its missing parts supplied by reference TRBV7-3 and TRBJ2-7, is GAGVSQTPSNKVTEKGKYVELRCDPISGHTALYWYRQSLGQGPEFLIYFQGTGAADDSGLPNDRFFAVRPEGSVSTLKIQRTERGDSAVYLCASSPAGGESYEQYFGPGTRLTVT.

This clone was seen a handful of times. The chain combines TRBV9 with TRBJ1-2; TRBD1 might be the D (6 bases). V was shortened by 7 bases and J by 2 bases, with 9 bases between the two germline ends. The germline V gene encodes CDR1 SGDLS and CDR2 YYNGEE. The CDR3 contains 12 residues. CDR3 amino acids: CASSTGNYGYTF. The CDR3, as DNA: TGTGCCAGCTCTACAGGGAACTATGGCTACACCTTC.

This sequence joins TRBV5-1 and TRBJ2-2; D might be TRBD2 (6 bases). CDR1 and CDR2 from the germline V gene are SGHRS and YFSETQ. This CDR3 region has 17 residues. The V and J ends lost 5 bases and 1 base respectively, with 18 bases between them. The CDR3 sequence is CASRLRRGGENTGELFF. CDR3 DNA sequence: TGCGCCAGCAGATTACGGAGGGGTGGGGAGAACACCGGGGAGCTGTTTTTT.

The chain has TRBV28 and TRBJ2-4; D is uncertain. Trimming shortened V by 6 bases and J by 7 bases, and 7 bases separated the two germline ends. The germline V gene encodes CDR1 MDHEN and CDR2 SYDVKM. The CDR3 sequence is 11 residues long. CDR3 protein: CASSPRNIQYF. CDR3 bases: TGTGCCAGCAGCCCCCGGAACATTCAGTACTTC. Full variable domain (missing parts from reference TRBV28 and TRBJ2-4): DVKVTQSSRYLVKRTGEKVFLECVQDMDHENMFWYRQDPGLGLRLIYFSYDVKMKEKGDIPEGYSVSREKKERFSLILESASTNQTSMYLCASSPRNIQYFGAGTRLSVL.

This clone came up once. Here the CDR3 reads CASSQGGRAGAFF. CDR3 nucleotide sequence: TGTGCCAGCAGCCAGGGGGGTCGGGCCGGCGCTTTCTTT. The chain has TRBV7-6 and TRBJ1-1, with TRBD1 identical over 7 bases. J lost 11 bases, V lost 5 bases, and 11 bases had no gene match. Germline V lookup: CDR1 SGHVS, CDR2 FNYEAQ. This CDR3 comprises 13 residues.